The 8 T cell receptor beta chains presented below share a single source sample, sequenced in a study of breast tumors, draining lymph nodes, adjacent tissues. TCRdb reprocessed the multiplex PCR reads via MiXCR and lists one record per CDR3 protein. The sample yields tens of thousands of distinct CDR3 sequences, under 50% seen once. The sequenced sample was breast tumor tissue. The receptors here all came from a female donor with breast cancer. Some clones in this sample may be carry-over from other donors' samples.

The chain combines TRBV6-6 with TRBJ2-7; 9 positions agree with TRBD1. The CDR3 covers 15 residues. Trimming at V came to 2 bases and at J to 6 bases, leaving 8 bases not matched to a gene. Germline CDR1 MNHNY, CDR2 SVGAGI (reference sequence). The CDR3 is CASSYAGQGFREQYF. Here the CDR3 DNA reads TGTGCCAGCAGTTACGCGGGACAGGGATTCCGCGAGCAGTACTTC.

Comments on this clonotype: Possible read error: a much larger clone is one base away. The chain couples TRBV5-4 to TRBJ2-2; TRBD1 matches 10 bases. This CDR3 is 18 amino acids long. V lost 6 bases, J lost 3 bases, and 14 bases stayed unmatched. CDR1 is SGHNT, CDR2 YYREEE, per germline (reference sequence). CDR3 loop: CASTPRGATGGDTGELFF. The CDR3 region has the DNA TGTGCCAGCACCCCTCGAGGGGCGACAGGGGGCGACACCGGGGAGCTGTTTTTT. Using reference TRBV5-4 and TRBJ2-2 for the parts outside the CDR3, the full variable domain is ETGVTQSPTHLIKTRGQQVTLRCSSQSGHNTVSWYQQALGQGPQFIFQYYREEENGRGNFPPRFSGLQFPNYSSELNVNALELDDSALYLCASTPRGATGGDTGELFFGEGSRLTVL.

The CDR3 nucleotides are TGTGCCAGCAGGGAGACTAGCGGGAGGGAGCAGTATTTT. Its protein product is CASRETSGREQYF. This chain connects TRBV2 to TRBJ2-3; 14 nucleotides agree with TRBD2. With 6 bases clipped from V and 11 bases from J, the junction kept 4 bases outside the gene matches. Germline V lookup: CDR1 SNHLY, CDR2 FYNNEI. CDR3 size: 13 residues.

The rearrangement uses TRBV7-2 and TRBJ2-1; 11 bases map to TRBD2. The V gene's germline CDR1 is SGHTA and CDR2 FQGNSA. The V segment lost 5 bases and the J segment 6 bases; nucleotides outside the gene matches: 6. This CDR3 has 15 residues. This CDR3 reads CASSLTSGTRNEQFF. For the CDR3, the DNA is TGTGCCAGCAGCCTGACTAGCGGGACCCGCAATGAGCAGTTCTTC.

The chain uses TRBV20-1 and TRBJ1-1; the D gene is possibly TRBD1 (5 bases). The CDR3 sequence is 16 residues long. Germline V gene sequence: CDR1 DFQATT, CDR2 SNEGSKA (reference sequence). The V gene lost 2 bases and the J gene lost 1 base, with 17 bases spanning the gap. The CDR3, as DNA: TGCAGTGCTAGACGACGAAGACGGGGGGAGAACACTGAAGCTTTCTTT. Protein sequence: CSARRRRRGENTEAFF.

This rearrangement joins TRBV2 to TRBJ2-5; 8 bases align to TRBD2. CDR1 is SNHLY and CDR2 is FYNNEI in the germline V gene. V was clipped by 5 bases and J by 5 bases; unmatched bases: 13. CDR3 length: 16 residues. This CDR3 is CASSSGSLGLGETQYF. In DNA form, the CDR3 reads TGTGCCAGCAGTAGCGGGAGTCTGGGGCTCGGGGAGACCCAGTACTTC.

The V gene is TRBV6-4, the J gene TRBJ2-5; 7 nucleotides line up with TRBD2. J was trimmed by 5 bases and V by 6 bases; bases with no gene match: 9. Germline CDR1 MRHNA, CDR2 SNTAGT. This CDR3 has 14 amino acids. CDR3 amino acids: CASSGTGGGETQYF. CDR3 in DNA: TGTGCCAGCAGCGGGACGGGGGGAGGGGAGACCCAGTACTTC.

This clonotype was picked up a small number of times. Since a much larger clone is just one base distant, this may be a read error. The gene calls are TRBV5-5 and TRBJ2-1; tentatively, D is TRBD1 (5 bases). Looked up from germline, CDR1 is SGHKS and CDR2 is YYEKEE (reference sequence). The CDR3 has 13 residues. The CDR3 sequence: CVSSQLGAYEQFF. The CDR3 nucleotides are TGTGTCAGCAGCCAACTTGGGGCCTATGAGCAGTTCTTC.